The 14 T cell receptor beta chains reported below all come from one sample, sequenced in a study of cytomegalovirus exposure and HLA in healthy donors. The PCR made use of 60 Vbeta and 13 Jbeta primers. Assay: immunoSEQ multiplex PCR; the TCRdb copy retains only in-frame clones and omits some. Of over 55,000 clones listed, approximately 70% were seen once; the top ten hold about 8.9%. Sequenced: PBMCs. The source of these receptors is a woman in her forties or fifties in good health and CMV-seropositive.

This chain joins TRBV18 and TRBJ1-5; 9 bases fit TRBD1. Trimming removed 4 bases from V and 5 bases from J; junction bases left unmatched: 6. The CDR3 is made up of 15 amino acids. Germline V CDR1 and CDR2: KGHSH, LQKENI. The CDR3: CASSLRQGDDQPQHF. The DNA for the CDR3 is TGTGCCAGCTCACTCCGACAGGGGGATGATCAGCCCCAGCATTTT.

V gene TRBV10-3 combines with J gene TRBJ2-2; 11 bases map to TRBD1. CDR3 length: 15 residues. V shed 6 bases, J shed 3 bases, and the junction held 3 bases outside the gene matches. Germline V gene data show CDR1 as ENHRY and CDR2 as SYGVKD. The CDR3 bases are TGTGCCATCAGCCGGGGACAGGGGGACACCGGGGAGCTGTTTTTT. Translated, it gives CAISRGQGDTGELFF.

The chain combines TRBV7-9 with TRBJ1-5, with a possible D match to TRBD1 (5 bases). The length of the CDR3 is 14 residues. V lost 1 base and J 6 bases, leaving 10 bases between the germline ends. Per germline, CDR1 SEHNR and CDR2 FQNEAQ (reference sequence). The CDR3, as DNA: TGTGCCAGCAGCTTAGATCAGGGAACTCAGCCCCAGCATTTT. Translation: CASSLDQGTQPQHF.

The V call is TRBV5-1, the J call TRBJ2-1, with a weak D call TRBD1 (6 bases). CDR1 and CDR2 (germline): SGHRS, YFSETQ. V was cut by 0 bases and J by 7 bases, with 23 bases left in between. The CDR3 contains 18 residues. The CDR3 is CASSLAGDPLLGGNEQFF. CDR3 sequence (DNA): TGCGCCAGCAGCTTGGCAGGGGACCCCCTCCTGGGTGGAAATGAGCAGTTCTTC.

The sample holds one count of this clone. The chain recombines TRBV28 with TRBJ1-4, with D uncertain. V was shortened by 3 bases and J by 8 bases, with 19 bases between the two germline ends. Germline V lookup: CDR1 MDHEN, CDR2 SYDVKM. This CDR3 contains 16 residues. The CDR3 DNA sequence: TGTGCCAGCAGTTTCTCCCCAGTTCTCGCCCAAGAAAAACTGTTTTTT. This translates into CASSFSPVLAQEKLFF.

The J gene is TRBJ2-7, the V gene TRBV19, with D possibly being TRBD1 (6 bases). Germline values: CDR1 LNHDA, CDR2 SQIVND (reference sequence). V lost 5 bases and J lost 6, with 32 bases in between. The CDR3 covers 19 residues. CDR3 in DNA: TGTGCCAGTAGTTCCCGAACACAAACAGGGCCGAGGTCTATCGGCGAGCAGTACTTC. Protein product: CASSSRTQTGPRSIGEQYF.

This chain joins TRBV18 and TRBJ2-7; TRBD1 matches 9 bases. This CDR3 spans 15 amino acids. Trimming removed 1 base from V and 6 bases from J; junction bases left unmatched: 7. Looked up from germline, CDR1 is KGHSH and CDR2 is LQKENI. The DNA of the CDR3 is TGTGCCAGCTCACCACTTCCGGGACAGGGAGTCGAGCAGTACTTC. Translation: CASSPLPGQGVEQYF.

The CDR3 is CASSEAPSGYTF. The CDR3, as DNA: TGTGCCAGCAGTGAAGCGCCCAGTGGCTACACCTTC. The V call is TRBV2, the J call TRBJ1-2, with unresolved D. CDR3 length: 12 residues. The germline gives CDR1 SNHLY, CDR2 FYNNEI. Trimming left V 0 bases short and J 7 bases short, with 6 bases between.

Concerning this clone itself: At one of its ends the junction is not consistent with the germline gene, which may arise from a read error. The rearrangement joins TRBV7-2 to TRBJ1-2, with a possible D match to TRBD1 (5 bases). The CDR3 has 14 amino acids. The germline V gene has CDR1 SGHTA and CDR2 FQGNSA. DNA of the CDR3: TGTGCCACCGGCGGGGGGGAGTCTAAATATGGCTACACCTTC. This codes for CATGGGESKYGYTF.

The chain is built from TRBV9 and TRBJ2-1; 7 bases fit TRBD1. The CDR3 has 15 residues. Germline CDR1 SGDLS, CDR2 YYNGEE. Losses at the gene ends were 0 bases for V and 3 bases for J; bases not matched to a gene: 3. The CDR3 here is CASSVAGDSYNEQFF. The CDR3 DNA sequence: TGTGCCAGCAGCGTAGCTGGGGACAGCTACAATGAGCAGTTCTTC.

Concerning this clone itself: Other DNA sequences in this sample translate to the same CDR3. The chain uses TRBV2 and TRBJ1-5; possibly TRBD1 for D (5 bases). The CDR3 totals 16 residues. The V gene's germline CDR1 is SNHLY and CDR2 FYNNEI. V lost 6 bases, J lost 1 base, and 16 bases lay in between. The CDR3 bases are TGTGCCAGCAGCGCCCTCGGGGGGGTAAGCAATCAGCCCCAGCATTTT. Its protein product is CASSALGGVSNQPQHF.

This clone was found once. This chain links TRBV5-6 with TRBJ2-1; 8 nucleotides align to TRBD2. Germline V CDR1 and CDR2: SGHDT, YYEEEE. The CDR3 covers 14 residues. J was trimmed by 6 bases and V by 0 bases; bases with no gene match: 2. The CDR3, as DNA: TGTGCCAGCAGCTTGGCGGGGGGGCCCAATGAGCAGTTCTTC. Its translation is CASSLAGGPNEQFF.

V is TRBV7-8 and J is TRBJ2-1; D gene unclear. Looked up from germline, CDR1 is SGHVS and CDR2 is FQNEAQ. This CDR3 is built from 13 residues. V gave up 4 bases and J gave up 4 bases, with 8 bases separating them. Written as DNA, the CDR3 is TGTGCCAGCAGCTCTGGCGGATACAATGAGCAGTTCTTC. Translating it yields CASSSGGYNEQFF.

V and J are TRBV18 and TRBJ2-1; tentative D call: TRBD1 (5 bases). The CDR3 sequence is 14 residues long. The V and J ends lost 2 bases and 10 bases respectively, with 15 bases between them. CDR1 and CDR2 (germline): KGHSH, LQKENI. The CDR3 bases are TGTGCCAGCTCACCAAGACAGTGGAGTAACGAGCAGTTCTTC. Translating gives CASSPRQWSNEQFF.